This passage covers 27 T cell receptor beta chains from one sample sequenced in a study of blood T cell repertoires in COVID-19. Repertoires were generated with immunoSEQ multiplex PCR, while TCRdb's copy carries only in-frame clones and drops some. The table has fewer than 90,000 clones, about 96% seen once. The sequencing sample was made of peripheral blood. Receptor source: a human donor with active COVID-19. The donor label of this sample is uncertain.

The chain has TRBV28 and TRBJ2-5, with TRBD2 matching 8 bases. This CDR3 region has 14 residues. The germline V gene has CDR1 MDHEN and CDR2 SYDVKM. Losses at the gene ends were 3 bases for V and 5 bases for J; bases not matched to a gene: 5. The CDR3 here is CASSLRIAGETQYF. In nucleotides, the CDR3 is TGTGCCAGCAGTTTGAGGATAGCGGGGGAGACCCAGTACTTC.

V and J are TRBV24-1 and TRBJ2-2; TRBD2 matches 11 bases. The CDR3 contains 16 residues. The J segment lost 2 bases and the V segment lost 7 bases, leaving 5 bases of the junction unmatched. Germline assignment: CDR1 KGHDR and CDR2 SFDVKD. In nucleotides, the CDR3 is TGTGCCACCAGCGGACTAGCGGGTGAAAACACCGGGGAGCTGTTTTTT. Encoded protein: CATSGLAGENTGELFF.

V is TRBV27 and J is TRBJ2-3; TRBD2 matches 12 bases. CDR1 is MNHEY, CDR2 SMNVEV, per germline (reference sequence). The CDR3 has 17 residues. With 1 base clipped from V and 6 bases from J, the junction kept 8 bases outside the gene matches. Written as DNA, the CDR3 is TGTGCCAGCAGTTTATTCCCTAGCGGGGGGGCCGTGGATACGCAGTATTTT. Its translation: CASSLFPSGGAVDTQYF.

The chain joins TRBV6-5 to TRBJ2-7; perhaps TRBD1 as D (6 bases). Trimming took off 5 bases at V and 4 bases at J, with 6 bases between the two ends. This CDR3 region has 11 residues. The germline V gene has CDR1 MNHEY and CDR2 SVGAGI. CDR3 loop: CASSTGYEQYF. The DNA for the CDR3 is TGTGCCAGCAGTACAGGGTACGAGCAGTACTTC.

The chain employs TRBV11-3 and TRBJ2-3; 7 bases map to TRBD1. The CDR3 loop spans 15 amino acids. The germline gives CDR1 SGHNT, CDR2 YENEEA. V shed 3 bases and J 3 bases; nucleotides not matched to a gene: 6. This chain's CDR3 is CASSFGQVLTDTQYF. The CDR3 bases are TGTGCCAGCAGCTTTGGACAGGTGTTGACAGATACGCAGTATTTT.

This clone was seen just once. This chain links TRBV4-1 with TRBJ1-2, with a weak D call TRBD1 (6 bases). Germline lookup yields CDR1 MGHRA and CDR2 YSYEKL. This CDR3 is 13 amino acids long. Trimming took off 4 bases at V and 2 bases at J, with 8 bases between the two ends. CDR3: CASSRGPNYGYTF. CDR3 nucleotides: TGCGCCAGCAGCCGGGGGCCCAACTATGGCTACACCTTC.

The genes are TRBV7-2 and TRBJ2-5; 11 bases are shared with TRBD2. The CDR3 extends over 16 amino acids. CDR1 and CDR2 from the germline V gene are SGHTA and FQGNSA. Unmatched junction bases numbered 9, after V lost 5 bases and J lost 4 bases. The CDR3 sequence is CASSAALAGELETQYF. The CDR3 coding sequence is TGTGCCAGCAGCGCCGCACTAGCGGGAGAGCTAGAGACCCAGTACTTC.

This chain uses TRBV5-1 with TRBJ2-1; 10 positions agree with TRBD2. The V gene's germline CDR1 is SGHRS and CDR2 YFSETQ. This CDR3 contains 15 residues. J was trimmed by 5 bases and V by 0 bases; bases with no gene match: 2. The CDR3 DNA follows: TGCGCCAGCAGCTTGGTGGGGACTAGCGACAATGAGCAGTTCTTC. It translates to CASSLVGTSDNEQFF.

This chain connects TRBV18 to TRBJ2-3; TRBD1 is a possible D gene (5 bases). This CDR3 has 17 amino acids. Germline V gene lookup returns CDR1 KGHSH and CDR2 LQKENI. V lost 2 bases, J lost 2 bases, and 17 bases lay in between. CDR3 in amino acids: CASSPWQGQSNTDTQYF. Here the CDR3 DNA reads TGTGCCAGCTCACCATGGCAGGGCCAGTCTAACACAGATACGCAGTATTTT.

CDR3 sequence (DNA): TGCGCCAGCAGCCAAGATTCTGGCGGGAGGGCTGGGTACGAGCAGTACTTC. Translating it yields CASSQDSGGRAGYEQYF. This sequence joins TRBV4-1 and TRBJ2-7, with 9 bases aligning to TRBD2. Trimming removed 0 bases from V and 4 bases from J; junction bases left unmatched: 10. CDR3 length: 17 amino acids. Per germline, CDR1 MGHRA and CDR2 YSYEKL.

This clone was observed a single time. This rearrangement joins TRBV18 to TRBJ1-2, with 10 bases matching TRBD1. V was clipped by 3 bases and J by 8 bases; unmatched bases: 0. Germline V gene sequence: CDR1 KGHSH, CDR2 LQKENI. The CDR3 consists of 12 residues. CDR3: CASSPGQGGYTF. The CDR3 nucleotides are TGTGCCAGCTCACCGGGACAGGGGGGCTACACCTTC.

A note on this clone: Its ends do not fully match the called genes, so a read error is possible. The V gene is TRBV28, the J gene TRBJ2-7; D is ambiguous. The V gene's germline CDR1 is MDHEN and CDR2 SYDVKM. The CDR3 is 9 amino acids. The CDR3 reads CASGPRLHF. The CDR3 DNA is TGTGCCAGCGGGCCCCGGTTGCACTTC.

This chain links TRBV5-6 with TRBJ1-2; 8 nucleotides agree with TRBD1. From germline, CDR1 is SGHDT and CDR2 YYEEEE. This CDR3 is 15 amino acids long. The V segment lost 4 bases and the J segment 5 bases; nucleotides outside the gene matches: 10. The CDR3 DNA reads as TGTGCCAGCAGCCCGACAGGGGCAGGCTATTATGGCTACACCTTC. As protein: CASSPTGAGYYGYTF.

This sequence joins TRBV6-5 and TRBJ1-2; unclear D gene. Germline V lookup: CDR1 MNHEY, CDR2 SVGAGI. With 0 bases removed from V and 4 bases from J, the gap between germline ends came to 6 bases. This CDR3 has 13 amino acids. As DNA, the CDR3 is TGTGCCAGCAGTTACTCCGTCCTCTATGGCTACACCTTC. Amino acids: CASSYSVLYGYTF.

The rearrangement uses TRBV11-3 and TRBJ2-7; 8 bases are shared with TRBD2. Germline V gene data show CDR1 as SGHNT and CDR2 as YENEEA. V was clipped by 6 bases and J by 3 bases; unmatched bases: 16. The CDR3 is 17 residues long. The CDR3 loop reads CASRLRSFISGDYEQYF. The CDR3 nucleotides read TGTGCCAGCAGACTTAGATCGTTCATTAGCGGGGACTACGAGCAGTACTTC. Drawing the rest from reference TRBV11-3 and TRBJ2-7, the complete variable domain is EAGVVQSPRYKIIEKKQPVAFWCNPISGHNTLYWYLQNLGQGPELLIRYENEEAVDDSQLPKDRFSAERLKGVDSTLKIQPAELGDSAVYLCASRLRSFISGDYEQYFGPGTRLTVT.

This chain uses TRBV5-1 with TRBJ2-7; 11 bases fit TRBD1. CDR3 length: 14 residues. With V trimmed by 3 bases and J by 6 bases, 5 bases remained unmatched. Germline values: CDR1 SGHRS, CDR2 YFSETQ. This CDR3 reads CASSSGQGAGEQYF. For the CDR3, the DNA is TGCGCCAGCAGCTCCGGACAGGGGGCGGGCGAGCAGTACTTC.

The CDR3 loop reads CASSLSYNTEAFF. The CDR3 region has the DNA TGCGCCAGCAGCTTGTCGTATAACACTGAAGCTTTCTTT. The V gene is TRBV5-1, the J gene TRBJ1-1, with D unclear. The V gene lost 1 base and the J gene lost 2 bases, with 6 bases spanning the gap. The V gene's germline CDR1 is SGHRS and CDR2 YFSETQ. This CDR3 has 13 amino acids.

V is TRBV6-2 or TRBV6-3 and J is TRBJ1-1; 11 bases map to TRBD1. Germline lookup yields CDR1 MNHEY and CDR2 SVGEGT. This CDR3 has 14 residues. V was clipped by 2 bases and J by 4 bases; unmatched bases: 0. The CDR3 here is CASSYGTGGTEAFF. CDR3 nucleotide sequence: TGTGCCAGCAGTTACGGGACAGGGGGCACTGAAGCTTTCTTT.

CDR3 bases: TGTGCCACCCGTCTGCCAGGGCATAATTCACCCCTCCACTTT. This gives the protein CATRLPGHNSPLHF. The J gene is TRBJ1-6, the V gene TRBV6-6; a weak D match, TRBD1 (5 bases). This CDR3 has 14 amino acids. The V end was cut by 10 bases, the J end by 5 bases, with 15 bases between. Germline assignment: CDR1 MNHNY and CDR2 SVGAGI (reference sequence).

The CDR3 sequence is CASTPMASTDTQYF. The CDR3 DNA sequence: TGTGCCAGCACCCCGATGGCTAGCACAGATACGCAGTATTTT. V and J are TRBV7-2 and TRBJ2-3; no clear D. Germline CDR1 is SGHTA and CDR2 is FQGNSA. The length of the CDR3 is 14 residues. V was shortened by 7 bases and J by 0 bases, with 11 bases between the two germline ends.

This clone was seen more than once but under ten times. The V call is TRBV11-2, the J call TRBJ2-7; possible D gene TRBD1, 6 bases. Germline CDR1 SGHAT, CDR2 FQNNGV. The CDR3 covers 14 residues. Trimming left V 4 bases short and J 0 bases short, with 10 bases between. This CDR3 reads CASSSTGSSYEQYF. CDR3 coding DNA: TGTGCCAGCAGCTCAACAGGGAGCTCCTACGAGCAGTACTTC.

This chain uses TRBV29-1 with TRBJ2-7, with a possible D match to TRBD1 (6 bases). The CDR3 covers 13 residues. Trimming took off 7 bases at V and 0 bases at J, with 13 bases between the two ends. Germline V gene sequence: CDR1 SQVTM, CDR2 ANQGSEA. The CDR3 reads CSAGQQSSYEQYF. In DNA form, the CDR3 reads TGCAGCGCTGGACAGCAAAGCTCCTACGAGCAGTACTTC.

This clone was recorded once. The gene calls are TRBV7-9 and TRBJ1-1, with D unresolved. V was pared by 2 bases and J by 11 bases, with 18 bases between. From germline, CDR1 is SEHNR and CDR2 FQNEAQ (reference sequence). This CDR3 contains 14 residues. DNA of the CDR3: TGTGCCAGCAGCTTAAAATCTGAGGGAGTGGGTGCTTTCTTT. It yields the protein CASSLKSEGVGAFF. The full variable domain, rest sourced from reference TRBV7-9 and TRBJ1-1, is DTGVSQNPRHKITKRGQNVTFRCDPISEHNRLYWYRQTLGQGPEFLTYFQNEAQLEKSRLLSDRFSAERPKGSFSTLEIQRTEQGDSAMYLCASSLKSEGVGAFFGQGTRLTVV.

The chain recombines TRBV28 with TRBJ1-1, with D unresolved. CDR3 length: 14 amino acids. V lost 6 bases to trimming and J lost 2 bases, with 13 bases between them. Germline-derived CDR1 and CDR2 are MDHEN and SYDVKM. CDR3 DNA sequence: TGTGCCAGCAGACCAACAGCTGCAAACACTGAAGCTTTCTTT. Amino acid sequence: CASRPTAANTEAFF.

The chain joins TRBV7-8 to TRBJ2-7; 11 nucleotides match TRBD2. CDR3 size: 15 residues. Germline lookup yields CDR1 SGHVS and CDR2 FQNEAQ. With 6 bases clipped from V and 2 bases from J, the junction kept 6 bases outside the gene matches. In nucleotides, the CDR3 is TGTGCCAGCAGACCGAGACTAGCGGGGACCTACGAGCAGTACTTC. This gives the protein CASRPRLAGTYEQYF.

This clone has a single count. The chain has TRBV5-4 and TRBJ2-7; 8 bases are shared with TRBD1. The ends lost 0 bases at V and 0 bases at J; junction bases unmatched: 5. The length of the CDR3 is 16 residues. The germline V gene has CDR1 SGHNT and CDR2 YYREEE (reference sequence). The CDR3 sequence is CASSLGAGGLSYEQYF. CDR3 DNA: TGTGCCAGCAGCTTGGGGGCAGGGGGCCTCTCCTACGAGCAGTACTTC.

The chain is built from TRBV5-1 and TRBJ2-7; 14 bases map to TRBD2. CDR1 is SGHRS and CDR2 is YFSETQ in the germline V gene. V lost 5 bases and J lost 1; bases outside the gene matches: 5. CDR3 length: 16 amino acids. This CDR3 is CASSVTSGGASYEQYF. The DNA for the CDR3 is TGCGCCAGCAGTGTGACTAGCGGGGGGGCTTCCTACGAGCAGTACTTC.